This entry describes one T cell receptor beta chain. The data belong to a study of blood T cell repertoires in COVID-19. Study background: The study drew acute and convalescent COVID-19 samples from the United States, Italy and Spain. From T cells, B-cell-depleted T cells, or PBMCs came the material, which was cDNA or gDNA.

How the authors handled the data: Reference gene primers were amplified, and this amplification served to estimate nucleated cell counts. The data were produced by immunoSEQ multiplex PCR, yet TCRdb's version contains in-frame clones alone and is incomplete. The DNA was the basis for D and trimming; V, J and clone size are from that table. The profile shows some 250,000 clones, 86% of them singletons. This CDR3 is built from 17 residues. The V gene lost 3 bases and the J gene lost 1 base, with 17 bases spanning the gap. Germline loops: CDR1 SGHVS, CDR2 FNYEAQ. The sample consisted of peripheral blood. The TCR comes from a woman aged 30 to 39 with COVID-19, enrolled during active disease. The J gene is TRBJ2-3, the V gene TRBV7-6, with D possibly being TRBD2 (7 bases). DNA for the CDR3: TGTGCCAGCAGCTTGAGAGGGGGGGTGGCACGCACAGATACGCAGTATTTT. Translating it yields CASSLRGGVARTDTQYF.